Sequencing of this T cell receptor beta chain was carried out in a study of T cells in Graves' hyperthyroidism and ophthalmopathy. Criteria for exclusion of patients were uncontrolled infection, other autoimmune disease, pregnancy or lactation. Sample collection date corresponds to first hyperthyroidism diagnosis, prior to any ophthalmopathy symptoms. This clonotype was seen ten or more times. RNA transcripts yielded amplified TCR beta CDR3 regions. In the first-round RT-PCR of the TCR CDR3, the HTBI primer set was used. TCRdb called the multiplex PCR reads again in MiXCR, with one record for every CDR3 protein. The table has a few hundred thousand distinct CDR3 sequences, roughly 13% seen once; the top ten hold 5.8%. Trimming removed 5 bases from V and 6 bases from J; junction bases left unmatched: 6. Looked up from germline, CDR1 is MNHNS and CDR2 is SASEGT. The CDR3 runs to 16 residues.

The source of this sequence is a woman in her twenties or thirties with Graves' hyperthyroidism that later progressed to Graves' ophthalmopathy. Sequenced input: blood. The chain combines TRBV6-1 with TRBJ2-3; 15 bases line up with TRBD2. CDR3 protein: CASSLGLAGGADTQYF. The DNA for the CDR3 is TGTGCCAGCAGTTTAGGACTAGCGGGAGGGGCGGATACGCAGTATTTT.